Presented here are 22 T cell receptor beta chains from one specimen sequenced in a study of blood T cell repertoires in COVID-19. The repertoire was sequenced with immunoSEQ multiplex PCR; TCRdb's copy has only in-frame clones and lacks some. Here the sample spans approximately 280,000 clones, nearly 90% being singletons. Sequenced input: PBMCs or T cells enriched from blood (not recorded which). Receptors originate from a woman aged 55-70 years who had recovered from COVID-19.

The chain links TRBV6-5 to TRBJ2-4; possible D gene TRBD1, 6 bases. V lost 4 bases to trimming and J lost 9 bases, with 22 bases between them. Germline CDR1 reads MNHEY; CDR2 reads SVGAGI. The CDR3 totals 16 residues. The CDR3 sequence is CASSSDPQGWMGIQYF. The CDR3 bases are TGTGCCAGCAGTTCCGACCCCCAGGGGTGGATGGGCATTCAGTACTTC.

This sequence joins TRBV27 and TRBJ2-7, with 9 bases lining up with TRBD2. The junction had 8 bases not matched to a gene; V was cut back by 5 bases and J by 3 bases. The germline gives CDR1 MNHEY, CDR2 SMNVEV (reference sequence). This CDR3 region has 15 residues. CDR3 sequence (DNA): TGTGCCAGCAGTCCATTTAGCGGGAGCGTCTACGAGCAGTACTTC. The encoded protein is CASSPFSGSVYEQYF.

This rearrangement joins TRBV28 to TRBJ1-1, with D hard to call. CDR3 length: 14 amino acids. Germline values: CDR1 MDHEN, CDR2 SYDVKM. Trimming pared 6 bases from V and 5 bases from J, leaving 16 bases between. The CDR3 DNA reads TGTGCCAGCAGGGCCCACCAGTTTCAAACTGAAGCTTTCTTT. It codes for CASRAHQFQTEAFF.

CDR3 amino acids: CASSKGMGDRGLSQPQHF. In nucleotides, the CDR3 is TGTGCCAGCAGCAAGGGAATGGGGGACAGGGGATTAAGTCAGCCCCAGCATTTT. The genes are TRBV21-1 and TRBJ1-5; the table's D call, TRBD1, has no DNA check behind it. TRBV21-1 is a listed pseudogene. The CDR3 extends over 18 amino acids.

The CDR3 DNA reads as TGCAGCGTCGTACAGGGGGGGACTGAAGCTTTCTTT. Translating it yields CSVVQGGTEAFF. The chain is built from TRBV29-1 and TRBJ1-1, with TRBD1 identical over 8 bases. J gave up 5 bases and V 6 bases, and 5 bases lay outside the gene matches. The CDR3 sequence is 12 residues long. Per the germline V gene, CDR1 is SQVTM and CDR2 is ANQGSEA. The complete variable domain, with remaining parts taken from reference TRBV29-1 and TRBJ1-1, reads SAVISQKPSRDICQRGTSLTIQCQVDSQVTMMFWYRQQPGQSLTLIATANQGSEATYESGFVIDKFPISRPNLTFSTLTVSNMSPEDSSIYLCSVVQGGTEAFFGQGTRLTVV.

V is TRBV28 and J is TRBJ2-7; 11 nucleotides agree with TRBD1. Germline CDR1 and CDR2: MDHEN and SYDVKM. The V and J ends lost 7 bases and 0 bases, in that order; junction bases with no gene match: 2. There are 14 residues in the CDR3. CDR3 nucleotides: TGTGCCAGCAACGGACAGGGGGCCTCCTACGAGCAGTACTTC. It yields the protein CASNGQGASYEQYF.

The gene calls are TRBV9 and TRBJ2-1; TRBD2 matches 9 bases. The CDR3 has 16 residues. V dropped 0 bases and J dropped 4; count of bases not matched to a gene: 5. Germline V gene lookup returns CDR1 SGDLS and CDR2 YYNGEE. CDR3 coding DNA: TGTGCCAGCAGCGTAGAACTTAGCGGGAGTTACAATGAGCAGTTCTTC. It is translated as CASSVELSGSYNEQFF. The full variable domain, its missing parts supplied by reference TRBV9 and TRBJ2-1, is DSGVTQTPKHLITATGQRVTLRCSPRSGDLSVYWYQQSLDQGLQFLIQYYNGEERAKGNILERFSAQQFPDLHSELNLSSLELGDSALYFCASSVELSGSYNEQFFGPGTRLTVL.

The rearrangement links TRBV5-1 to TRBJ2-7; 8 bases are a match to TRBD2. This CDR3 contains 15 residues. Germline V gene data show CDR1 as SGHRS and CDR2 as YFSETQ. V gave up 0 bases and J gave up 5 bases; unmatched junction bases: 7. The CDR3 DNA reads as TGCGCCAGCAGCTTGGTGGGTAGCGGGGTAAACGAGCAGTACTTC. Amino acids: CASSLVGSGVNEQYF.

The rearrangement links TRBV4-1 to TRBJ1-4, with D perhaps TRBD1 (6 bases). Germline CDR1 MGHRA, CDR2 YSYEKL. V dropped 4 bases and J dropped 5 bases, with 20 bases sitting between them. The CDR3 contains 17 residues. DNA of the CDR3: TGCGCCAGCAGCCGACACCTACGGACAGTTGTGAATGAAAAACTGTTTTTT. This codes for CASSRHLRTVVNEKLFF.

The table lists this clone with a count of one. The chain is built from TRBV10-3 and TRBJ2-7; 10 bases match TRBD1. The CDR3 length is 14 residues. Germline values: CDR1 ENHRY, CDR2 SYGVKD. J lost 6 bases, V lost 6 bases, and 8 bases had no gene match. CDR3 in amino acids: CAISQPGQGSEQYF. The DNA of the CDR3 is TGTGCCATCAGCCAACCGGGACAGGGGAGCGAGCAGTACTTC.

The V and J genes are TRBV30 and TRBJ1-5, with TRBD1 as a possible D gene (5 bases). The CDR3 runs 11 residues. The V gene's germline CDR1 is GTSNPN and CDR2 SVGIG (reference sequence). Trimming took 5 bases from V and 11 from J, leaving 13 bases between them. CDR3 nucleotides: TGTGCCTGGGGTTCCGGGGGGACCCAGCATTTT. It is translated as CAWGSGGTQHF.

J is TRBJ2-7 and V is TRBV3-1 (or the pseudogene TRBV3-2); 12 bases fit TRBD2. J lost 7 bases, V lost 5 bases, and 9 bases had no gene match. This CDR3 spans 15 amino acids. The germline CDR1 and CDR2 sequences are LGHDT and YNNKEL (reference sequence). CDR3 protein: CASSSRLGLAGEQYF. As DNA, the CDR3 is TGTGCCAGCAGCTCGCGACTAGGACTAGCGGGGGAGCAGTACTTC.

This chain uses TRBV6-5 with TRBJ1-1, with D maybe TRBD1 (5 bases). V lost 7 bases and J lost 4, with 16 bases in between. The germline CDR1 and CDR2 sequences are MNHEY and SVGAGI. The CDR3 covers 14 residues. The CDR3 protein is CASTPARVGTEAFF. CDR3 nucleotides: TGTGCCAGCACCCCCGCCAGGGTAGGCACTGAAGCTTTCTTT.

The chain has TRBV4-2 and TRBJ1-2, with no clear D. Trimming removed 0 bases from V and 2 bases from J, with 13 bases in between. Germline lookup yields CDR1 LGHNA and CDR2 YNFKEQ. This CDR3 region has 16 residues. CDR3 in amino acids: CASSQEGGVSNYGYTF. CDR3 nucleotides: TGTGCCAGCAGCCAAGAGGGCGGGGTTTCGAACTATGGCTACACCTTC.

The chain joins TRBV14 to TRBJ1-1, with D unresolved. Trimming removed 0 bases from V and 0 bases from J, with 5 bases in between. Germline V lookup: CDR1 SGHDN, CDR2 FVKESK. The CDR3 runs to 14 residues. The chain's CDR3 is CASSQDSVNTEAFF. CDR3 nucleotide sequence: TGTGCCAGCAGCCAAGACAGCGTGAACACTGAAGCTTTCTTT.

This sequence joins TRBV30 and TRBJ1-4; no firm D call. CDR1 is GTSNPN, CDR2 SVGIG, per germline (reference sequence). The CDR3 is 13 residues long. V dropped 1 base and J dropped 10 bases, with 13 bases sitting between them. The CDR3 region has the DNA TGTGCCTGGAGTGCGGACGGACTGGGAAAACTGTTTTTT. This gives the protein CAWSADGLGKLFF.

This chain connects TRBV21-1 to TRBJ1-5. TRBV21-1 corresponds to a pseudogene. The CDR3 spans 14 residues. CDR3 sequence: CASRPGGFSQPQHF. The CDR3 DNA is TGTGCCAGCAGACCCGGGGGGTTCAGTCAGCCCCAGCATTTT.

Only one count was recorded for this clone. The rearrangement joins TRBV7-9 to TRBJ1-4; 11 nucleotides match TRBD1. V dropped 1 base and J dropped 7; count of bases not matched to a gene: 2. Germline-derived CDR1 and CDR2 are SEHNR and FQNEAQ (reference sequence). The CDR3 consists of 15 residues. CDR3 residues: CASSLEGTGGEKLFF. In DNA form, the CDR3 reads TGTGCCAGCAGCTTAGAGGGGACAGGGGGTGAAAAACTGTTTTTT.

The chain combines TRBV19 with TRBJ1-4; D remains ambiguous. Germline-derived CDR1 and CDR2 are LNHDA and SQIVND (reference sequence). CDR3 length equals 13 residues. V gave up 6 bases and J gave up 5 bases, with 10 bases separating them. CDR3 amino acids: CASRRVLNEKLFF. CDR3 coding DNA: TGTGCCAGTAGGCGGGTCTTGAATGAAAAACTGTTTTTT.

V usage is TRBV5-1 and J usage is TRBJ2-3; 10 bases are a match to TRBD2. Losses at the gene ends were 4 bases for V and 3 bases for J; bases not matched to a gene: 5. The germline V gene encodes CDR1 SGHRS and CDR2 YFSETQ. This CDR3 is 15 amino acids long. DNA of the CDR3: TGCGCCAGCAGCGAGCCGGGACTAGCGACAGATACGCAGTATTTT. It codes for CASSEPGLATDTQYF.

This clone was found once. The chain is built from TRBV7-2 and TRBJ1-2, with D perhaps matching TRBD1 (6 bases). Trimming removed 5 bases at V and 8 bases at J, with 15 bases between. Germline V gene data show CDR1 as SGHTA and CDR2 as FQGNSA. The CDR3 covers 13 residues. The CDR3 DNA reads as TGTGCCAGCAGCCAGCCTCAGGGGTCCGGCTACACCTTC. It yields the protein CASSQPQGSGYTF.

The V call is TRBV11-3, the J call TRBJ2-1, with D hard to call. Germline V gene lookup returns CDR1 SGHNT and CDR2 YENEEA. V shed 1 base and J shed 5 bases, with 9 bases lying between them. This CDR3 has 14 residues. The CDR3 DNA reads as TGTGCCAGCAGCTTAGGAACAGTACACAATGAGCAGTTCTTC. It translates to CASSLGTVHNEQFF.